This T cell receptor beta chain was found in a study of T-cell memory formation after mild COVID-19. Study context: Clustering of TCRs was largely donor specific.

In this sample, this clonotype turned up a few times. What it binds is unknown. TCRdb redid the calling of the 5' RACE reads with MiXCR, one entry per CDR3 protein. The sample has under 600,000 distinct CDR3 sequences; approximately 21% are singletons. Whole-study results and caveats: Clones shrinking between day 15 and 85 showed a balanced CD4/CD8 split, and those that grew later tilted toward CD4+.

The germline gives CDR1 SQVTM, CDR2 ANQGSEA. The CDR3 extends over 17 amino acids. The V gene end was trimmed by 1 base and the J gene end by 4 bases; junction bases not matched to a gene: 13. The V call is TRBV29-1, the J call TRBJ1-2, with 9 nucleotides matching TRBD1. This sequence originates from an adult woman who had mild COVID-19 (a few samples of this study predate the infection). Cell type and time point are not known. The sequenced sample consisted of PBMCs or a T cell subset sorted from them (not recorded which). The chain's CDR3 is CSVEGRDRVIRSYGYTF. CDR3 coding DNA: TGCAGCGTTGAAGGACGGGACAGGGTGATAAGGAGCTATGGCTACACCTTC.